What follows describes a single T cell receptor (beta chain). Its cognate antigen has yet to be identified. One base away there is no much larger clone; base qualities are not given. The immunoSEQ Assay, a bias-controlled multiplex PCR, was used to amplify TCRbeta CDR3 regions from genomic DNA. The authors' analysis ran thus. The number of nucleated cells in each sample was estimated from the amplification of reference gene primers within the assay. To quantify the absolute abundance of each unique TCRbeta CDR3 rearrangement, sequence reads were collapsed and filtered. For each sample, productive Simpson clonality was calculated by taking the square root of Simpson's diversity index across productive rearrangements. This immuneACCESS table, as held by TCRdb, lists in-frame sequences with V and J called but not all clones. Of the missing ones, under half trace to an unresolved V gene in checked studies; the others have no known cause. V and J calls plus clone size are reproduced from that table; the DNA served to infer D and trimming. In this sample the table shows some 210,000 clones, approximately 86% of which occur a single time. The biggest ten clones account for around 10% of the sample.

The sample originates from a study of blood T cell repertoires in COVID-19 (dated by TCRdb to the early 2020s). As for the study more broadly: Collaborator samples came from the United States, Italy and Spain and covered acute and convalescent phases of COVID-19. The material from the prospective study consisted of cDNA or gDNA derived from T cells, B-cell-depleted T cells, or PBMCs. Subjects who had been exposed to COVID-19, were actively infected with it, or had recovered from it provided the deeply sampled blood TCRbeta repertoires that made up the dataset. The repertoires were released in a freely available public database meant as a resource for research on the immune response to SARS-CoV-2. The samples were drawn from two sources: the first 160 participants of the ongoing ImmuneRACE study, and over 950 subjects contributed by 6 global collaborators. The sample metadata nearly always contained a de-identified subject ID, COVID-19 status, age in years and sex. Where available, HLA class I and class II types were taken from metadata supplied by the sample provider and were not determined by assay-based typing. Broad study findings and their caveats: Clinical and demographic metadata were provided uncurated, with the amount varying by source and participant.

Participants in the prospective study were enrolled through a virtual design, were aged about 18 to 90 years, and lived in approximately 24 United States geographic areas. To assign participants to cohorts, the prospective study relied on clinical history that participants themselves reported in a screening survey and a study questionnaire. In the prospective study, mobile phlebotomists collected whole blood, serum and a nasopharyngeal or oropharyngeal swab from each participant. Additional blood draws and questionnaires over an approximately two-month period could optionally be provided by prospective study participants. Prospective study blood samples were shipped either frozen or at room temperature before DNA extraction. V gives up 5 bases and J gives up 15 bases, and the segment between their germline ends measures 11 bases. CDR1 and CDR2 are drawn from the germline V gene: MDHEN, SYDVKM. From cysteine to phenylalanine, the CDR3 is 10 amino acids long. The DNA shown is the 30-base CDR3, in frame from base 1.

This chain joins TRBV28 to TRBJ2-1; perhaps TRBD2 is the D gene, with 5 bases matching. The sequence was obtained from a man between 18 and 29 years old with acute COVID-19. Sequenced material: PBMCs or T cells enriched from blood (not recorded which). The CDR3 reads as follows: CASSDQRLFF. The sequenced DNA is TGTGCCAGCAGTGATCAGCGGCTGTTCTTC.